The clone carrying this T cell receptor (beta chain) was found many times. CDR1 and CDR2 from the germline V gene are ENHRY and SYGVKD. V lost 2 bases and J lost 4, with 9 bases in between. The CDR3 totals 13 residues. MiXCR, run by TCRdb on the RT-PCR reads, gives a single entry per CDR3 protein. The data hold about 680,000 distinct CDR3 sequences, with 14% observed a single time. The TCR originated in a female donor in good health, serving as a healthy control. Sequencing was performed on memory CD4+ T cells from blood. The chain links TRBV10-3 to TRBJ2-7; D is perhaps TRBD2 (6 bases). CDR3 region: CAISEGGGYEQYF. The CDR3 nucleotides read TGTGCCATCAGTGAGGGGGGAGGTTACGAGCAGTACTTC.